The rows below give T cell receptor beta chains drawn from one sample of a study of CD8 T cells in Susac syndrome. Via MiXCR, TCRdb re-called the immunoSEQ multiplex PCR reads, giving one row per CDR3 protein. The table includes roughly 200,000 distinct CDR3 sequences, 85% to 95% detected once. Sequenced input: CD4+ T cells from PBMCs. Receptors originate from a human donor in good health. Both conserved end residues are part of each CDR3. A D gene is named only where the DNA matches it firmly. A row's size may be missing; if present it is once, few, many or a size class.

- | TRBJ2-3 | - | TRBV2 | TGTGCCAGCAGGGCGGGACAGCTCACAGATACGCAGTATTTT | CASRAGQLTDTQYF
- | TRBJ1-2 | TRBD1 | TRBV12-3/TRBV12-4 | TGTGCCAGCAGTCCACAGGGGGCAAAGGGCTACACCTTC | CASSPQGAKGYTF
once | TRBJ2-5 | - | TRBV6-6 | TGTGCCAGCAGTTACTCGACCGGATGGGAGACCCAGTACTTC | CASSYSTGWETQYF
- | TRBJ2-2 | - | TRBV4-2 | TGTGCCAGCAGCACCTTCCGGACCCTCGACACCGGGGAGCTGTTTTTT | CASSTFRTLDTGELFF
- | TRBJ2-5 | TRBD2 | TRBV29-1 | TGCAGCGTCGCCTTGGACGGGGGGTTTACGGAGACCCAGTACTTC | CSVALDGGFTETQYF
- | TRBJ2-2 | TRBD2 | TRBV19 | TGTGCCAGTAGTATGGGACTAGCGGGGGGGCCGAACACCGGGGAGCTGTTTTTT | CASSMGLAGGPNTGELFF
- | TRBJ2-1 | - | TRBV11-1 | TGTGCCAGCAGCAATCTTCTTCAGGGAACTCGCTCTTCTAGCTACAATGAGCAGTTCTTC | CASSNLLQGTRSSSYNEQFF
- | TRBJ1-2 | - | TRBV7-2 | TGTGCCAGCAGCTTAGGGGCTTCAGGGCGTAACTATGGCTACACCTTC | CASSLGASGRNYGYTF
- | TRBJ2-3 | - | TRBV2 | TGTGCCAGCAGTGCGTTAGATACGCAGTATTTT | CASSALDTQYF
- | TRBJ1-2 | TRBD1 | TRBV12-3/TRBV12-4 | TGTGCCAGCAGTCCGGGACAGGGTTTTGGCTACACCTTC | CASSPGQGFGYTF
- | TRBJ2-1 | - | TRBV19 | TGTGCCAGTAGTACGAGACAGAGCTCCTACAATGAGCAGTTCTTC | CASSTRQSSYNEQFF
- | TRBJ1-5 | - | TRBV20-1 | TGCAGTGCTCCCGCTTCCCGAGGGAATCAGCCCCAGCATTTT | CSAPASRGNQPQHF
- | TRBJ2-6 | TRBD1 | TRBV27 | TGTGCCAGCAGCCTGGACAGGGGTCTTTCCGGGGCCAACGTCCTGACTTTC | CASSLDRGLSGANVLTF
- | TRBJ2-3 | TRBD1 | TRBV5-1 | TGCGCCAGCAGCAGGGACAGTACTAGCACAGATACGCAGTATTTT | CASSRDSTSTDTQYF
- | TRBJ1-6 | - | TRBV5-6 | TGTGCCAGCAGCTTGGAGGTGGCAGGGGTCAACTCACCCCTCCACTTT | CASSLEVAGVNSPLHF
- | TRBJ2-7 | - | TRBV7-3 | TGTGCCAGCAGCCCCGGAGGGACACGGCTCTACGAGCAGTACTTC | CASSPGGTRLYEQYF
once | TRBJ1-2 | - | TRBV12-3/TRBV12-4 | TGTGCCAGCAGTTTTATCAACTATGGCTACACCTTC | CASSFINYGYTF
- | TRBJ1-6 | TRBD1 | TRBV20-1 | TGCAGTGCTCTGGGACAGGGATTTAATTCACCCCTCCACTTT | CSALGQGFNSPLHF
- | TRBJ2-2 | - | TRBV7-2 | TGTGCCAGCAGCCCCTCCCAGGGCAGAACGAACACCGGGGAGCTGTTTTTT | CASSPSQGRTNTGELFF
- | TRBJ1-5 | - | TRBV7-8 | TGTGCCAGCAGCTTAGCGGCGCAGGCAAATCAGCCCCAGCATTTT | CASSLAAQANQPQHF
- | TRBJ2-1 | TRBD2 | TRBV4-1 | TGCGCCAGCAGCCAAGGACTAGCAGACAATGAGCAGTTCTTC | CASSQGLADNEQFF
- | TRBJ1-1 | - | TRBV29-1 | TGCAGCGTTGATGAGGGGCTAGTAGCTTTCTTT | CSVDEGLVAFF
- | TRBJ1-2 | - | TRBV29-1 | TGCAGCGTCCCTGGGGGCTATGGCTACACCTTC | CSVPGGYGYTF
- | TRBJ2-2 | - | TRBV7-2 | TGTGCCAGCAGCTTAGGGGCGACGAACACCGGGGAGCTGGTTTTT | CASSLGATNTGELVF
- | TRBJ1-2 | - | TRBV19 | TGTGCCAGTAGTATTCTGCAAGCCCCCCGGTTCGGCGATGGCTACACCTTC | CASSILQAPRFGDGYTF
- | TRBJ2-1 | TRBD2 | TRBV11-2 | TGTGCCAGCAGCTCCCAGCGGGGGAAGCAGTTCTTC | CASSSQRGKQFF
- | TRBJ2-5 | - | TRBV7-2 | TGTGCCAGCAGCTCCACTAGAGAAGAGACCCAGTACTTC | CASSSTREETQYF